These 7 T cell receptor beta chains share one sample of origin, sequenced in a study of CD8 T cells in Susac syndrome. When the RNA was reverse transcribed, random hexamers were used with an input of roughly 0.45 to 1 ug. TCRdb re-derived calls from the immunoSEQ multiplex PCR reads in MiXCR, one entry per CDR3 protein. The sample has under 150,000 distinct CDR3 sequences, over 85% seen once. The sequenced material came from CD8+ T cells from PBMCs. These receptors all come from a human donor in good health.

The V and J genes are TRBV27 and TRBJ2-7; TRBD2 matches 7 bases. The ends lost 5 bases at V and 2 bases at J; junction bases unmatched: 6. Germline values: CDR1 MNHEY, CDR2 SMNVEV (reference sequence). The CDR3 runs 14 residues. As DNA, the CDR3 is TGTGCCAGCAGTCCCGGGGAGGGCCCCTACGAGCAGTACTTC. This sequence encodes CASSPGEGPYEQYF.

The chain couples TRBV11-1 to TRBJ2-3, with 11 bases lining up with TRBD2. In germline, CDR1 is SGHAT, CDR2 FQDESV (reference sequence). V shed 4 bases and J 0 bases; nucleotides not matched to a gene: 9. This CDR3 region has 18 residues. CDR3 sequence: CASSWLAGGLTSTDTQYF. The DNA for the CDR3 is TGTGCCAGCAGCTGGCTAGCGGGAGGATTGACTAGCACAGATACGCAGTATTTT.

The chain joins TRBV4-3 to TRBJ1-1; no firm D call. Germline V gene data show CDR1 as LGHNA and CDR2 as YSLEER. The CDR3 consists of 15 residues. The V end was cut by 3 bases, the J end by 0 bases, with 11 bases between. CDR3 nucleotide sequence: TGCGCCAGCAGCCAGGCTTTACTGTTGAACACTGAAGCTTTCTTT. The encoded protein is CASSQALLLNTEAFF.

The chain combines TRBV28 with TRBJ1-3; 8 bases agree with TRBD1. Germline V gives CDR1 MDHEN, CDR2 SYDVKM. This CDR3 is 15 amino acids long. Trimming cost V 6 bases and J 3 bases; bases outside gene matches: 7. CDR3 sequence (DNA): TGTGCCAGCAGCCCAACCGGGACAGGTGGAAACACCATATATTTT. It is translated as CASSPTGTGGNTIYF.

This clonotype was recorded once. The V and J genes are TRBV14 and TRBJ2-7; no firm D call. Germline CDR1 SGHDN, CDR2 FVKESK. This CDR3 region has 13 residues. V gave up 4 bases and J gave up 6 bases, with 13 bases separating them. This chain's CDR3 is CASSRPDTLEQYF. The CDR3 DNA sequence: TGTGCCAGCAGCCGGCCGGATACACTCGAGCAGTACTTC.

The chain joins TRBV15 to TRBJ2-5; possibly TRBD1 or TRBD2 for D (5 bases each). V dropped 1 base and J dropped 4 bases, with 10 bases sitting between them. The CDR3 consists of 14 residues. The V gene's germline CDR1 is LNHNV and CDR2 YYDKDF (reference sequence). CDR3 loop: CATSRVQGRETQYF. The CDR3 DNA follows: TGTGCCACCAGCAGAGTGCAGGGACGAGAGACCCAGTACTTC.

The V call is TRBV13, the J call TRBJ2-2; no firm D call. V lost 1 base, J lost 5 bases, and 5 bases lay in between. The germline V gene encodes CDR1 PRHDT and CDR2 FYEKMQ (reference sequence). This CDR3 is 13 amino acids long. CDR3 DNA: TGTGCCAGCAGCTTAGAACAAACCGGGGAGCTGTTTTTT. It yields the protein CASSLEQTGELFF. Looking up the rest from reference TRBV13 and TRBJ2-2 gives the full variable domain: AAGVIQSPRHLIKEKRETATLKCYPIPRHDTVYWYQQGPGQDPQFLISFYEKMQSDKGSIPDRFSAQQFSDYHSELNMSSLELGDSALYFCASSLEQTGELFFGEGSRLTVL.